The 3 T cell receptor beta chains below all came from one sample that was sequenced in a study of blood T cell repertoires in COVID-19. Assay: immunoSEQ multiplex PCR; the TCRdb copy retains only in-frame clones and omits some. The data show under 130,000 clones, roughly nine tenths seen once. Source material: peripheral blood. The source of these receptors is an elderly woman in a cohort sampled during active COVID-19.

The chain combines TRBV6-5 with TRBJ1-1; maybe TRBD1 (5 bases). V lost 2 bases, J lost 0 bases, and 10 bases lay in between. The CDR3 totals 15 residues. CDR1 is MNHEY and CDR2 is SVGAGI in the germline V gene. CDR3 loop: CASSYSGTVNTEAFF. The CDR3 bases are TGTGCCAGCAGTTACAGCGGGACGGTGAACACTGAAGCTTTCTTT.

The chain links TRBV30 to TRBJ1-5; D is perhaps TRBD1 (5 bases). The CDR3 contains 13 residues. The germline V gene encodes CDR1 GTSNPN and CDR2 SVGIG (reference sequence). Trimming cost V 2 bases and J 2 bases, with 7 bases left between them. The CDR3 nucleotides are TGTGCCTGGAGTTTAGGGGGCAATCAGCCCCAGCATTTT. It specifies CAWSLGGNQPQHF.

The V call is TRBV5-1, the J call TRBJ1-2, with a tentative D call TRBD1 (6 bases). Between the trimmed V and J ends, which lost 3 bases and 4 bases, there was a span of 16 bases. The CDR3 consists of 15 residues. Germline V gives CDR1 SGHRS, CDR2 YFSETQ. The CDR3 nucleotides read TGCGCCAGCAGCTCACAGGGTGCCAACGTCTATGGCTACACCTTC. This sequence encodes CASSSQGANVYGYTF.